The 9 T cell receptor beta chains reported below all come from one sample, sequenced in a study of T cells in Graves' hyperthyroidism and ophthalmopathy. Regions amplified from RNA transcripts were the TCR beta CDR3 regions. In the first-round RT-PCR of the TCR CDR3, the HTBI primer set was used. MiXCR was run by TCRdb on the multiplex PCR reads, yielding one entry per CDR3 protein. The data hold over 500,000 distinct CDR3 sequences, with 40% to 55% observed a single time. Input material: peripheral blood or thyroid tissue (not recorded which). All receptors derive from an adult woman with Graves' disease, either hyperthyroidism or ophthalmopathy (not recorded which).

This chain joins TRBV29-1 and TRBJ1-1, with TRBD1 matching over 7 bases. CDR1 and CDR2 (germline): SQVTM, ANQGSEA. V was pared by 7 bases and J by 3 bases, with 8 bases of the junction left unmatched. CDR3 size: 13 residues. CDR3 sequence reads: CSAEQGSYTEAFF. The CDR3 coding sequence is TGCAGCGCCGAACAGGGGTCGTACACTGAAGCTTTCTTT.

The rearrangement joins TRBV2 to TRBJ2-5; D gene unclear. Trimming took off 1 base at V and 5 bases at J, with 8 bases between the two ends. The CDR3 covers 13 residues. CDR1 and CDR2 from the germline V gene are SNHLY and FYNNEI. This chain's CDR3 is CASSEVPRETQYF. CDR3 bases: TGTGCCAGCAGTGAAGTTCCTAGGGAGACCCAGTACTTC.

CDR3: CSARDRATYEQYF. The CDR3 bases are TGCAGTGCTAGGGACAGGGCCACATACGAGCAGTACTTC. The chain carries TRBV20-1 and TRBJ2-7; 8 nucleotides line up with TRBD1. Germline V gene data show CDR1 as DFQATT and CDR2 as SNEGSKA (reference sequence). This CDR3 comprises 13 residues. V gave up 3 bases and J gave up 4 bases; unmatched junction bases: 5.

There are many counts of this clonotype. The V and J genes are TRBV2 and TRBJ1-2, with D possibly being TRBD1 (5 bases). V was cut by 6 bases and J by 4 bases, with 15 bases left in between. This CDR3 is built from 14 residues. CDR1 SNHLY and CDR2 FYNNEI come from the germline V gene. CDR3 bases: TGTGCCAGCAGGGATTGGGGGACGGTCTATGGCTACACCTTC. It yields the protein CASRDWGTVYGYTF.

This clonotype was found many times. DNA of the CDR3: TGCAGCGTTGCTTCTAGCGTCCAAGAGACCCAGTACTTC. Translated, it gives CSVASSVQETQYF. The V and J genes are TRBV29-1 and TRBJ2-5, with a weak D call TRBD2 (6 bases). The length of the CDR3 is 13 residues. The V gene lost 4 bases and the J gene lost 1 base, with 10 bases spanning the gap. Germline assignment: CDR1 SQVTM and CDR2 ANQGSEA.

This chain joins TRBV7-8 and TRBJ1-2; D is unresolved. The germline CDR1 and CDR2 sequences are SGHVS and FQNEAQ. This CDR3 contains 15 residues. V was clipped by 5 bases and J by 1 base, with 14 bases between them. CDR3 loop: CASSKGGTLNYGYTF. CDR3 sequence (DNA): TGTGCCAGCAGCAAGGGAGGCACCCTTAACTATGGCTACACCTTC.

This clonotype has at least ten counts. The genes are TRBV29-1 and TRBJ2-5, with 10 bases that match TRBD1. This CDR3 spans 13 amino acids. V trimming: 8 bases; J trimming: 1 base; junction bases outside the gene matches: 4. The V gene's germline CDR1 is SQVTM and CDR2 ANQGSEA. The CDR3 protein is CSCRDRGQETQYF. The CDR3 DNA follows: TGCAGCTGCCGGGACAGGGGCCAAGAGACCCAGTACTTC.

This chain connects TRBV7-9 to TRBJ2-6, with D perhaps matching TRBD2 (6 bases). CDR3 length: 12 residues. Trimming removed 9 bases from V and 10 bases from J, with 13 bases in between. Germline CDR1 is SEHNR and CDR2 is FQNEAQ (reference sequence). Written as DNA, the CDR3 is TGTGCCAGTGGCCGCGGGGTGAACGTCCTGACTTTC. This codes for CASGRGVNVLTF.

This clonotype was observed a handful of times. As DNA, the CDR3 is TGTGCCACCAGTGAACCGGACAGGGGAGAGACCCAGTACTTC. It encodes CATSEPDRGETQYF. The chain joins TRBV24-1 to TRBJ2-5, with 9 bases that match TRBD1. V was clipped by 4 bases and J by 4 bases; unmatched bases: 3. CDR1 KGHDR and CDR2 SFDVKD come from the germline V gene. The length of the CDR3 is 14 residues.